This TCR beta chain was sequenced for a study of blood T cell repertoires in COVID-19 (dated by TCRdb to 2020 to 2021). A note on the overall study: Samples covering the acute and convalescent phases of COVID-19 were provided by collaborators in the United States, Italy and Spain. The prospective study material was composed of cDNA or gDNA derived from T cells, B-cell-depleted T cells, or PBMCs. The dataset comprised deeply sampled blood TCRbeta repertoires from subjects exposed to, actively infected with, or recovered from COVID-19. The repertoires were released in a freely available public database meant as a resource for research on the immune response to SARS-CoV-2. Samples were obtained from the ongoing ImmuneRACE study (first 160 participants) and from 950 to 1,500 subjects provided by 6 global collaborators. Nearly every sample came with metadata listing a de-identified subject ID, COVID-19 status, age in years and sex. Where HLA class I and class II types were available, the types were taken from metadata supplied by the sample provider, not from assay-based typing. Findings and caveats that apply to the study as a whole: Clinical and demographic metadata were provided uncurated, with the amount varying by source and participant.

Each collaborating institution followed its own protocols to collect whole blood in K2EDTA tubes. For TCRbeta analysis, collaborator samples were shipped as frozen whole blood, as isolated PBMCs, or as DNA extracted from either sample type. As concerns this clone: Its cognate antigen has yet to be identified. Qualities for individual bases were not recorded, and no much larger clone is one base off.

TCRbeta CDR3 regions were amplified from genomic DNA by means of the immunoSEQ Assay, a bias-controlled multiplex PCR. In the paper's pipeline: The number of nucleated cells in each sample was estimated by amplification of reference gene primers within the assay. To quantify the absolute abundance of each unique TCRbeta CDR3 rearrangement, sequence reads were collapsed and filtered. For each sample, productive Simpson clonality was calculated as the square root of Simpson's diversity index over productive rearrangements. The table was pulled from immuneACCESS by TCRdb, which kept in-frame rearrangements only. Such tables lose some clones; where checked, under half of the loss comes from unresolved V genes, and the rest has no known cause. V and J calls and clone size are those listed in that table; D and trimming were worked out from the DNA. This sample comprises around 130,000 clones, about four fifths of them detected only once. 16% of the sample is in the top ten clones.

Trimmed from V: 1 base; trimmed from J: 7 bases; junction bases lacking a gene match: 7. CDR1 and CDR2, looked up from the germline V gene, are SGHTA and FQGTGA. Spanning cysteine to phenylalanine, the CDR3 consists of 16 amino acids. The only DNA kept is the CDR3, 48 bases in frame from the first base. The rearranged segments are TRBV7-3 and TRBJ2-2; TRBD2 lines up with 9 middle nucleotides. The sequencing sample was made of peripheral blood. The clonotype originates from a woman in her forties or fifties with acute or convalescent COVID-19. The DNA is TGTGCCAGCAGCTTAAGGGCTAGCGGGGTCGGCGGGGAGCTGTTTTTT. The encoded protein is CASSLRASGVGGELFF.